The entry that follows covers one TCR beta chain sequence. Its antigen is not known. V lost 6 bases, J lost 0 bases, and 6 bases lay in between. Germline V gene data show CDR1 as LNHDA and CDR2 as SQIVND (reference sequence). The CDR3 length is 13 residues. The source of the sample is a study of T-cell memory formation after mild COVID-19. General study findings and limits: Clones which contracted sat mainly in CM and EM if CD4+, and in EMRA if CD8+. Memory cells collected pre-infection included some clones that later responded, suggesting cross-reactive memory joined.

TCRdb called the 5' RACE reads again in MiXCR, with one record for every CDR3 protein. There are roughly 170,000 distinct CDR3 sequences in the sample; less than 20% occur only once, and roughly 3.9% lies in the top ten. The chain has TRBV19 and TRBJ2-1; unclear D gene. The sequence came from a man aged 18 to 30 who had mild COVID-19 (a few samples of this study predate the infection). Cell type and time point are not known. The sequenced material came from PBMCs or a T cell subset sorted from them (not recorded which). In DNA form, the CDR3 reads TGTGCCAGTAGGTCCGACTCCTACAATGAGCAGTTCTTC. Encoded protein: CASRSDSYNEQFF.